This T cell receptor beta chain was sequenced during a study of T-cell reconstitution after alpha-beta-depleted transplantation in children. As it was prepared, the TCRbeta library received unique molecular identifiers. TCRdb itself ran the PCR reads through MiXCR, one entry per CDR3 protein. The sample holds 200,000 to 250,000 distinct CDR3 sequences; about 9.5% are singletons and the top ten take around 6%. This clonotype was recorded many times. CDR3 length: 14 residues. V dropped 1 base and J dropped 0 bases, with 7 bases sitting between them. In germline, CDR1 is SGHTA, CDR2 FQGNSA. Source: PBMCs from the stem cell graft donor, taken from the stem cell graft. This TCR came from a human donor who donated a stem cell graft to a child with acute lymphoblastic leukemia. The rearrangement joins TRBV7-2 to TRBJ2-7; TRBD2 is a possible D gene (5 bases). As DNA, the CDR3 is TGTGCCAGCAGCTTAGGACTATCCTCCTACGAGCAGTACTTC. Its translation: CASSLGLSSYEQYF.